Each of the 5 T cell receptor beta chains below was sequenced from the same sample in a study of long-term antiretroviral therapy in people with HIV. immunoSEQ v3.0 was run at survey level. Here immunoSEQ multiplex PCR was the method, and the copy in TCRdb shows in-frame clones only, minus some. The sample has tens of thousands of clones, around 79% seen once. This sample comprised unsorted PBMCs, obtained 1.1 years before starting antiretroviral therapy. Receptors originate from a woman aged 25 to 45 with HIV.

V is TRBV19 and J is TRBJ2-6, with D possibly being TRBD1 or TRBD2 (6 bases each). Germline loops: CDR1 LNHDA, CDR2 SQIVND (reference sequence). The CDR3 has 20 residues. Trimming took off 6 bases at V and 4 bases at J, with 28 bases between the two ends. CDR3 sequence: CASRPIGRDIFPLGANVLTF. CDR3 DNA: TGTGCCAGTAGGCCTATAGGGCGGGACATATTTCCTCTGGGGGCCAACGTCCTGACTTTC.

The chain recombines TRBV18 with TRBJ2-2, with D unresolved. The germline V gene encodes CDR1 KGHSH and CDR2 LQKENI. V was shortened by 0 bases and J by 4 bases, with 9 bases between the two germline ends. The CDR3 length is 15 residues. CDR3 region: CASSPPGRSTGELFF. The CDR3 DNA reads as TGTGCCAGCTCACCACCCGGCAGAAGCACCGGGGAGCTGTTTTTT.

This chain links TRBV7-9 with TRBJ1-1, with D maybe TRBD1 (5 bases). This CDR3 is built from 15 residues. Trimming pared 5 bases from V and 5 bases from J, leaving 18 bases between. Germline V gene data show CDR1 as SEHNR and CDR2 as FQNEAQ (reference sequence). The DNA for the CDR3 is TGTGCCAGCAGCAGGGAGGGAGGGGTGGTGACTGAAGCTTTCTTT. This sequence encodes CASSREGGVVTEAFF.

The chain combines TRBV9 with TRBJ1-3; 7 bases are a match to TRBD1. The CDR3 covers 15 residues. Trimming at V came to 3 bases and at J to 7 bases, leaving 10 bases not matched to a gene. CDR1 SGDLS and CDR2 YYNGEE come from the germline V gene. The CDR3 DNA follows: TGTGCCAGCAGCGACCACAGGGGTCCGAGGAACACCATATATTTT. Translation: CASSDHRGPRNTIYF.

This sequence joins TRBV5-8 and TRBJ2-1; perhaps TRBD1 as D (6 bases). The CDR3 is 13 residues long. Germline lookup yields CDR1 SGHTS and CDR2 YDEGEE. The germline V and J ends were trimmed by 3 bases and 12 bases, with 16 bases remaining between them. DNA of the CDR3: TGTGCCAGCAGCTCGGACAGCCCCTGGGTGCAGTTCTTC. Translating it yields CASSSDSPWVQFF.